This T cell receptor (beta chain) was observed in a study of blood T cell repertoires in COVID-19. Trimming stripped 4 bases from V and 5 bases from J, with 17 bases between. The germline V gene has CDR1 SGHTA and CDR2 FQGNSA. The CDR3 consists of 15 residues. Only in-frame clones appear in the TCRdb table, and some are missing; sequencing was by immunoSEQ multiplex PCR. The sample consists of over 200,000 clones, around nine tenths of them appearing once. Participant reports of clinical history set cohort assignment. Participants in the exposed group had met a COVID-19 case in the 2 weeks before joining the study.

This sequence was found in a woman in her 30s who had been exposed to COVID-19. Sequencing was done on a sample of PBMCs or T cells enriched from blood (not recorded which). This rearrangement joins TRBV7-2 to TRBJ2-5; maybe TRBD2 (5 bases). CDR3 nucleotide sequence: TGTGCCAGCAGCTCCGGGGAGATAGTGGCCGAGACCCAGTACTTC. It specifies CASSSGEIVAETQYF.